This T cell receptor beta chain was recovered during a study of blood T cell repertoires in COVID-19. For the study at large: Sources were T cells, B-cell-depleted T cells, or PBMCs; the material itself was cDNA or gDNA.

Germline CDR1 reads MDHEN; CDR2 reads SYDVKM. CDR3 size: 14 residues. After removal of 4 bases from V and 1 base from J, the junction contained 4 bases not matched to a gene. Study processing details: Estimation of nucleated cell counts relied on the amplification of reference gene primers. The table came from immunoSEQ multiplex PCR; TCRdb's copy has only in-frame clones and leaves some out. For V, J and clone size, that table is used; D and trimming come from the DNA. The profile covers hundreds of thousands of clones, with around 89% appearing a single time and 3% taken by the ten largest. Participants were aged roughly 18 to 90 years, lived in under 30 US areas, and enrolled virtually.

This sequence originates from a woman between 50 and 59 years old who had recovered from COVID-19. The sequenced material came from PBMCs or T cells enriched from blood (not recorded which). This rearrangement joins TRBV28 to TRBJ2-7; 7 bases are shared with TRBD1. The CDR3 region is CASSSTGQSYEQYF. CDR3 nucleotides: TGTGCCAGCAGTTCGACGGGACAGTCCTACGAGCAGTACTTC.